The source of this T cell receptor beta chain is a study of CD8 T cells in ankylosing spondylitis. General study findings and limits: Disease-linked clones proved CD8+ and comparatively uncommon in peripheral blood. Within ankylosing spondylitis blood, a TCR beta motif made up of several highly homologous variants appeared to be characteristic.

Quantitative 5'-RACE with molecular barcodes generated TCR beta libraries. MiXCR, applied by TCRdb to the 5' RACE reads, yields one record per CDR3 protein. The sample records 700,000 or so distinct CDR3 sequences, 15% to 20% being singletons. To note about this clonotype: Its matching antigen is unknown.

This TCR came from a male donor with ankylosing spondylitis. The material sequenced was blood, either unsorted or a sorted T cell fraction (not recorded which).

CDR3 sequence: CASSALGQGINEQFF. CDR3 bases: TGCGCCAGCAGCGCTCTGGGACAGGGAATTAATGAGCAGTTCTTC. V usage is TRBV5-1 and J usage is TRBJ2-1; 9 nucleotides agree with TRBD1. CDR1 and CDR2 from the germline V gene are SGHRS and YFSETQ. This CDR3 is built from 15 residues. Trimming took 4 bases from V and 7 from J; bases not matched to a gene: 9.